Listed below are T cell receptor beta chains from one sample, sequenced in a study of cytomegalovirus exposure and HLA in healthy donors. The assay was immunoSEQ multiplex PCR, and TCRdb's table has in-frame clones only and misses some. The sample contains some 180,000 clones, roughly 84% of which appear only once. Sequenced material: PBMCs. Every receptor here comes from a girl aged 2 to 10 in good health and CMV-seropositive. CDR3s leave out the opening cysteine and the closing phenylalanine or tryptophan. Expanded clones are given a class, and other clones once, few, many or no size at all.

TRBV7-3	TRBJ2-1	-	ASSSSGTYNEQF
TRBV5-1	TRBJ2-1	-	ASSSLGGRLDAAYNEQF
TRBV11-3	TRBJ2-7	-	ASSSLESYEQY
TRBV4-1	TRBJ2-1	few	ASSHPPVEQF
TRBV6-5	TRBJ2-2	-	ASSPSSLNTGELF
TRBV11-2	TRBJ2-7	once	ASRSGPSYEQY
TRBV5-6	TRBJ1-6	-	ASSRQGVRNSPLH
TRBV4-1	TRBJ2-7	-	ASSQDGTSGTMYEQY
TRBV19	TRBJ1-1	-	ASRNWTGIMNTEAF
TRBV9	TRBJ2-1	once	ASSVWEREQF
TRBV4-1	TRBJ2-3	-	ASAGGADTQY
TRBV4-1	TRBJ2-7	-	ASSQRSGYEQY
TRBV7-2	TRBJ2-7	once	ASSLVGQGMKY
TRBV11-2	TRBJ1-2	few	ASSAQSTSYGYT
TRBV19	TRBJ1-1	-	ASRLDRGNTEAF
TRBV10-3	TRBJ2-1	-	AISVVAGGRNEQF
TRBV5-1	TRBJ2-3	-	ASSRILESTDTQY
TRBV2	TRBJ2-7	-	ASISSGVSEQY
TRBV5-1	TRBJ1-1	-	ASSLAQGRATEAF
TRBV19	TRBJ2-7	-	ASSITTGAWEQY
TRBV5-6	TRBJ2-4	-	ASSLPDYDKNIQY
TRBV28	TRBJ1-2	-	ASSYTTNYGYT
TRBV18	TRBJ2-3	-	ASSPGRGLPLDTQY
TRBV6-6	TRBJ2-6	few	ASIPGQLPGANVLT
TRBV6-5	TRBJ1-2	-	ASSRDRAYGYT
TRBV11-2	TRBJ2-7	-	ASSSTDRGLENEQY
TRBV9	TRBJ2-2	-	ASSVDKGTTNTGELF
TRBV6-1	TRBJ1-2	-	ASRENYGYT
TRBV14	TRBJ2-7	-	ASSPRNRDRPYEQY
TRBV30	TRBJ1-1	few	AWMASTYTEAF
TRBV5-1	TRBJ1-2	-	ASREDSYGYT
TRBV11-2	TRBJ2-1	-	ASSRLAGEQF
TRBV19	TRBJ1-1	-	ASSIDQTAPEAF
TRBV5-1	TRBJ2-1	-	ASSFGTSADEQF
TRBV5-1	TRBJ2-5	-	ASSRQGGGFQETQY
TRBV5-1	TRBJ1-1	-	ASSPHPRSYGQGVTEAF
TRBV19	TRBJ2-7	-	ASSSTGEQY
TRBV5-1	TRBJ2-3	few	ASSLGLITDTQY
TRBV7-3	TRBJ2-3	-	ASSSRPRTDTQY
TRBV30	TRBJ1-2	once	AWSVPGVGDGYT
TRBV6-5	TRBJ2-7	-	ASSYIPLAGGREQY
TRBV2	TRBJ2-2	-	ASIGEIGGELF
TRBV30	-	-	AWSRTGGYEQY
TRBV2	TRBJ2-1	-	ASRELAGVSYNEQF
TRBV11-2	TRBJ1-1	-	ASSADGDTEAF
TRBV7-3	TRBJ2-1	-	ASSPPPGLAGNRLNEQF
TRBV19	TRBJ1-1	few	ASRFGLNTEAF
TRBV28	TRBJ1-5	-	ASRPTGGGLRNQPQH
TRBV28	TRBJ2-2	-	ASWDRNTGELF
TRBV12-5	TRBJ2-5	-	ASGLQGQETQY
TRBV28	TRBJ1-5	-	ASRRLGGDRGH
TRBV19	TRBJ1-1	-	ASSAGEYTEAF
TRBV4-1	TRBJ2-3	-	ASSQSTSGGADTQY
TRBV4-1	TRBJ1-2	-	ASSQVIVAKGYT
TRBV6-6	TRBJ1-1	-	ASSVNRGHTEAF
TRBV7-2	TRBJ2-1	-	ASSSTSALYNEQF
TRBV5-3	TRBJ1-1	-	ARSLEAF
TRBV18	TRBJ1-5	-	ASSLTGGFGQPQH
TRBV18	-	-	ASSPRLDHYEQY